The 27 T cell receptor beta chains in this list originate from one sample, sequenced in a study of T cells in Graves' hyperthyroidism and ophthalmopathy. TCR beta CDR3 region amplification was performed from RNA transcripts. The TCR CDR3 was amplified in a first-round RT-PCR using the HTBI primer set. MiXCR was run by TCRdb on the multiplex PCR reads, yielding one entry per CDR3 protein. The table lists roughly 700,000 distinct CDR3 sequences, approximately 15% of them singletons. What was sequenced was blood. Source of these receptors: a man in his fifties with Graves' hyperthyroidism.

This clonotype came up a few times. The chain carries TRBV10-2 and TRBJ2-5, with D hard to call. This CDR3 region has 14 residues. The V and J ends lost 3 bases and 1 base respectively, with 9 bases between them. Germline V lookup: CDR1 WSHSY, CDR2 SAAADI. The CDR3 nucleotides are TGCGCCAGCAGTGAAGGGCTATTCCAAGAGACCCAGTACTTC. This codes for CASSEGLFQETQYF.

The sample holds many counts of this clonotype. The V gene is TRBV18, the J gene TRBJ2-5; D ambiguous. CDR1 and CDR2 from the germline V gene are KGHSH and LQKENI. Trimming stripped 8 bases from V and 1 base from J, with 11 bases between. This CDR3 region has 13 residues. CDR3 bases: TGTGCCAGCAGTCCCGGGTCCCAAGAGACCCAGTACTTC. Translation gives CASSPGSQETQYF.

This clonotype was detected many times. The chain recombines TRBV30 with TRBJ2-7; 7 nucleotides agree with TRBD1. With V trimmed by 5 bases and J by 5 bases, 6 bases remained unmatched. The CDR3 covers 12 residues. The V gene's germline CDR1 is GTSNPN and CDR2 SVGIG (reference sequence). The CDR3 protein is CAWQAGGDEQYF. The CDR3 DNA is TGTGCCTGGCAGGCAGGGGGAGACGAGCAGTACTTC. Full variable domain (remainder filled in from reference TRBV30 and TRBJ2-7): SQTIHQWPATLVQPVGSPLSLECTVEGTSNPNLYWYRQAAGRGLQLLFYSVGIGQISSEVPQNLSASRPQDRQFILSSKKLLLSDSGFYLCAWQAGGDEQYFGPGTRLTVT.

This clonotype was seen more than once but under ten times. The V gene is TRBV25-1, the J gene TRBJ2-2; D unclear. The CDR3 sequence is 14 residues long. Germline V gene data show CDR1 as MGHDK and CDR2 as SYGVNS. The V gene lost 5 bases and the J gene lost 6 bases, with 13 bases spanning the gap. In DNA form, the CDR3 reads TGTGCCAGCAGTCCCGGACCCGAGTCCGGGGAGCTGTTTTTT. It is translated as CASSPGPESGELFF.

This chain connects TRBV24-1 to TRBJ2-5; 7 nucleotides line up with TRBD1. Germline loops: CDR1 KGHDR, CDR2 SFDVKD. The CDR3 spans 16 residues. With V trimmed by 3 bases and J by 5 bases, 11 bases remained unmatched. The CDR3 spells CATSDTPKGGVETQYF. CDR3 coding DNA: TGTGCCACCAGTGATACCCCAAAAGGGGGCGTTGAGACCCAGTACTTC.

This clonotype has just a few counts. The chain uses TRBV6-1 and TRBJ1-3; the D gene is possibly TRBD1 (5 bases). This CDR3 contains 13 residues. Germline CDR1 MNHNS, CDR2 SASEGT. Trimming took off 8 bases at V and 3 bases at J, with 11 bases between the two ends. CDR3 loop: CASGREGGNTIYF. For the CDR3, the DNA is TGTGCCAGCGGCAGGGAAGGTGGAAACACCATATATTTT.

There are many counts of this clonotype. The rearrangement uses TRBV2 and TRBJ1-5; D is ambiguous. V was shortened by 7 bases and J by 0 bases, with 7 bases between the two germline ends. The CDR3 runs to 13 residues. Germline V gene data show CDR1 as SNHLY and CDR2 as FYNNEI. In DNA form, the CDR3 reads TGTGCCAGCAAGAGATATAGCAATCAGCCCCAGCATTTT. It encodes CASKRYSNQPQHF.

This chain connects TRBV19 to TRBJ1-5; no definite D call. From germline, CDR1 is LNHDA and CDR2 SQIVND (reference sequence). V shed 3 bases and J shed 10 bases, with 13 bases lying between them. The CDR3 is 13 amino acids. The CDR3 sequence is CASSILPFRPQHF. Written as DNA, the CDR3 is TGTGCCAGTAGTATCCTCCCCTTCCGTCCCCAGCATTTT.

This rearrangement joins TRBV5-1 to TRBJ2-2; the D is unclear. Germline CDR1 SGHRS, CDR2 YFSETQ. Trimming removed 4 bases at V and 3 bases at J, with 13 bases between. The CDR3 is 15 amino acids. The CDR3: CASSLLTPDTGELFF. The DNA of the CDR3 is TGCGCCAGCAGCCTACTAACCCCGGACACCGGGGAGCTGTTTTTT.

This clonotype was observed many times. The V gene is TRBV15, the J gene TRBJ2-3; D may be TRBD1 or TRBD2 (5 bases each). Germline V gene data show CDR1 as LNHNV and CDR2 as YYDKDF (reference sequence). V was pared by 0 bases and J by 6 bases, with 13 bases between. The CDR3 loop spans 15 amino acids. This CDR3 is CATSRDQWGSDTQYF. In DNA, the CDR3 is TGTGCCACCAGCAGAGATCAGTGGGGGTCGGATACGCAGTATTTT.

V gene TRBV10-3 combines with J gene TRBJ1-1; D is undetermined. With 3 bases removed from V and 4 bases from J, the gap between germline ends came to 9 bases. There are 13 residues in the CDR3. Per the germline V gene, CDR1 is ENHRY and CDR2 is SYGVKD. This chain's CDR3 is CAISENPTTEAFF. The CDR3 DNA is TGTGCCATCAGTGAAAATCCCACCACTGAAGCTTTCTTT.

This rearrangement joins TRBV28 to TRBJ1-1, with 7 bases lining up with TRBD1. Per germline, CDR1 MDHEN and CDR2 SYDVKM. CDR3 length equals 17 residues. Trimming cost V 2 bases and J 0 bases; bases outside gene matches: 9. This CDR3 reads CASSLGRTGFMNTEAFF. As DNA, the CDR3 is TGTGCCAGCAGTTTAGGACGGACAGGATTCATGAACACTGAAGCTTTCTTT.

This clonotype was counted only a few times. A much larger clone lies one base from this, so it may be a read error. The chain is built from TRBV18 and TRBJ2-3; no reliable D call. The CDR3 is made up of 13 amino acids. Germline loops: CDR1 KGHSH, CDR2 LQKENI. The V gene lost 2 bases and the J gene lost 4 bases, with 7 bases spanning the gap. Written as DNA, the CDR3 is TGTGCCAGCTCACCAGGTCTCGCAGATACGCAGTATTTT. This sequence encodes CASSPGLADTQYF.

There are many counts of this clonotype. V and J are TRBV12-3 or TRBV12-4 and TRBJ1-5; 7 positions match TRBD1. V lost 5 bases and J lost 2; bases outside the gene matches: 12. The CDR3 runs to 17 residues. CDR3 sequence reads: CASSTRNRDSGNQPQHF. The DNA for the CDR3 is TGTGCCAGCAGTACCCGAAACCGGGACAGTGGCAATCAGCCCCAGCATTTT.

In its sample, this clonotype was seen a few times. The chain combines TRBV18 with TRBJ2-3; D is uncertain. This CDR3 spans 14 amino acids. The germline CDR1 and CDR2 sequences are KGHSH and LQKENI. The ends were cut back, 2 bases at V and 2 bases at J, with 8 bases in the middle. The CDR3 reads CASSPSRNTDTQYF. The CDR3 DNA follows: TGTGCCAGCTCACCATCTCGTAACACAGATACGCAGTATTTT.

This clonotype was detected many times. The chain combines TRBV12-3 or TRBV12-4 with TRBJ2-2; 8 nucleotides match TRBD1. The CDR3 is 14 amino acids. Losses at the gene ends were 7 bases for V and 2 bases for J; bases not matched to a gene: 3. The CDR3, as DNA: TGTGCCAGCAACGGACAGGGTAACACCGGGGAGCTGTTTTTT. Protein: CASNGQGNTGELFF.

This clonotype turned up a few times. The chain uses TRBV5-1 and TRBJ2-6; no clear D. V was trimmed by 4 bases and J by 2 bases, leaving 7 bases between them. Germline V gene sequence: CDR1 SGHRS, CDR2 YFSETQ. The CDR3 has 14 amino acids. The CDR3 nucleotides are TGCGCCAGCAGCACGACCGCTGGGGCCAACGTCCTGACTTTC. It yields the protein CASSTTAGANVLTF. The full variable domain, its missing parts supplied by reference TRBV5-1 and TRBJ2-6, is KAGVTQTPRYLIKTRGQQVTLSCSPISGHRSVSWYQQTPGQGLQFLFEYFSETQRNKGNFPGRFSGRQFSNSRSEMNVSTLELGDSALYLCASSTTAGANVLTFGAGSRLTVL.

This clonotype was counted many times. J is TRBJ2-7 and V is TRBV20-1, with unresolved D. Trimming stripped 3 bases from V and 4 bases from J, with 7 bases between. The CDR3 runs 11 residues. CDR1 is DFQATT, CDR2 SNEGSKA, per germline (reference sequence). The CDR3 spells CSASQPYEQYF. The DNA of the CDR3 is TGCAGTGCTAGCCAGCCATACGAGCAGTACTTC.

The chain recombines TRBV28 with TRBJ1-4, with no clear D. The V gene's germline CDR1 is MDHEN and CDR2 SYDVKM. CDR3 size: 13 residues. The ends were cut back, 6 bases at V and 8 bases at J, with 13 bases in the middle. The CDR3 reads CASSPRIREKLFF. CDR3 DNA sequence: TGTGCCAGCAGCCCGAGAATTCGGGAAAAACTGTTTTTT. Together with reference TRBV28 and TRBJ1-4, the CDR3 gives the full variable domain: DVKVTQSSRYLVKRTGEKVFLECVQDMDHENMFWYRQDPGLGLRLIYFSYDVKMKEKGDIPEGYSVSREKKERFSLILESASTNQTSMYLCASSPRIREKLFFGSGTQLSVL.

This clonotype was recorded many times. The chain combines TRBV30 with TRBJ1-6; TRBD1 agrees at 8 bases. The CDR3 runs to 13 residues. J was trimmed by 7 bases and V by 8 bases; bases with no gene match: 7. Germline V gene lookup returns CDR1 GTSNPN and CDR2 SVGIG (reference sequence). The DNA of the CDR3 is TGTGCCAAACAACAGGGGGGAAATTCACCCCTCCACTTT. It translates to CAKQQGGNSPLHF. The entire variable domain, with the rest obtained from reference TRBV30 and TRBJ1-6, is as follows: SQTIHQWPATLVQPVGSPLSLECTVEGTSNPNLYWYRQAAGRGLQLLFYSVGIGQISSEVPQNLSASRPQDRQFILSSKKLLLSDSGFYLCAKQQGGNSPLHFGNGTRLTVT.

This clonotype was counted only a few times. The genes are TRBV7-3 and TRBJ2-2; TRBD2 might be the D (7 bases). CDR3 length equals 17 residues. Germline V lookup: CDR1 SGHTA, CDR2 FQGTGA. V lost 5 bases, J lost 1 base, and 17 bases lay in between. The CDR3 loop reads CASSPWGGGLNTGELFF. CDR3 sequence (DNA): TGTGCCAGCAGCCCATGGGGGGGGGGGCTGAACACCGGGGAGCTGTTTTTT.

This chain joins TRBV19 and TRBJ2-7; tentative D call: TRBD2 (5 bases). From germline, CDR1 is LNHDA and CDR2 SQIVND (reference sequence). The CDR3 has 14 amino acids. The V and J ends lost 8 bases and 2 bases respectively, with 16 bases between them. CDR3 DNA sequence: TGTGCCAGTGGACGGACTGTCACTACCTACGAGCAGTACTTC. Its protein product is CASGRTVTTYEQYF. The full variable domain, completed using reference TRBV19 and TRBJ2-7, is DGGITQSPKYLFRKEGQNVTLSCEQNLNHDAMYWYRQDPGQGLRLIYYSQIVNDFQKGDIAEGYSVSREKKESFPLTVTSAQKNPTAFYLCASGRTVTTYEQYFGPGTRLTVT.

This clonotype was recorded a few times. The rearrangement joins TRBV30 to TRBJ2-3; perhaps TRBD2 as D (5 bases). CDR1 and CDR2 (germline): GTSNPN, SVGIG (reference sequence). V shed 0 bases and J shed 0 bases, with 13 bases lying between them. This CDR3 has 16 residues. The CDR3 protein is CAWSVRFWTSTDTQYF. CDR3 nucleotide sequence: TGTGCCTGGAGTGTACGCTTCTGGACTAGCACAGATACGCAGTATTTT.

There are many counts of this clonotype. J is TRBJ1-1 and V is TRBV3-1; 7 bases are shared with TRBD1. Unmatched junction bases numbered 16, after V lost 6 bases and J lost 0 bases. The CDR3 runs to 18 residues. Germline assignment: CDR1 LGHDT and CDR2 YNNKEL (reference sequence). Written as DNA, the CDR3 is TGTGCCAGCAGACCGGGACAGCTTTCCACCCGGATGAACACTGAAGCTTTCTTT. Protein product: CASRPGQLSTRMNTEAFF.

This clonotype has only a few counts. The chain links TRBV28 to TRBJ1-1; D unclear. Trimming pared 7 bases from V and 4 bases from J, leaving 16 bases between. Germline assignment: CDR1 MDHEN and CDR2 SYDVKM. The CDR3 runs to 14 residues. CDR3 DNA sequence: TGTGCCAGCACCCCGGAATCGGGGATCACTGAAGCTTTCTTT. Its protein product is CASTPESGITEAFF. Filled out from reference TRBV28 and TRBJ1-1, the complete variable domain reads DVKVTQSSRYLVKRTGEKVFLECVQDMDHENMFWYRQDPGLGLRLIYFSYDVKMKEKGDIPEGYSVSREKKERFSLILESASTNQTSMYLCASTPESGITEAFFGQGTRLTVV.

The chain recombines TRBV6-1 with TRBJ2-7; tentative D call: TRBD2 (5 bases). The germline V gene has CDR1 MNHNS and CDR2 SASEGT. V shed 8 bases and J shed 1 base, with 15 bases lying between them. The CDR3 is 14 residues long. The CDR3 spells CASQTQAESYEQYF. CDR3 in DNA: TGTGCCAGCCAGACCCAAGCGGAGTCCTACGAGCAGTACTTC.

The chain carries TRBV5-1 and TRBJ2-7; possible D gene TRBD1, 6 bases. The V end was cut by 0 bases, the J end by 1 base, with 11 bases between. CDR1 and CDR2 (germline): SGHRS, YFSETQ. The CDR3 runs 15 residues. In DNA, the CDR3 is TGCGCCAGCAGCTTGGAGGGACACCAATCCTACGAGCAGTACTTC. It translates to CASSLEGHQSYEQYF. Complete variable domain (other parts from reference TRBV5-1 and TRBJ2-7): KAGVTQTPRYLIKTRGQQVTLSCSPISGHRSVSWYQQTPGQGLQFLFEYFSETQRNKGNFPGRFSGRQFSNSRSEMNVSTLELGDSALYLCASSLEGHQSYEQYFGPGTRLTVT.